This T cell receptor beta chain was captured in a study of T cells in Graves' hyperthyroidism and ophthalmopathy. RNA transcripts yielded amplified TCR beta CDR3 regions. A set of HTBI primers served as the primers for a first-round RT-PCR of the TCR CDR3. A single record per CDR3 protein comes from TCRdb applying MiXCR to the multiplex PCR reads. The top ten clones hold about 30% of a sample with some 550,000 distinct CDR3 sequences, roughly 20% of them seen once. CDR3 length: 13 amino acids. The J segment lost 4 bases and the V segment lost 6 bases, leaving 5 bases of the junction unmatched. In germline, CDR1 is SGHVS, CDR2 FQNEAQ. Newly diagnosed patients aged 18 to 65 had hyperthyroidism of under 2 months' duration. Orbital computed tomography, thyroid ultrasound, serum thyroxine and TRAb, and clinical symptoms together informed the diagnoses. This clonotype was detected ten times or more.

Material for sequencing was blood. The receptor comes from a man younger than 35 with Graves' hyperthyroidism. The chain couples TRBV7-8 to TRBJ1-1; 7 nucleotides agree with TRBD1. CDR3 in amino acids: CASSTDRVTEAFF. CDR3 coding DNA: TGTGCCAGCAGTACAGACAGGGTCACTGAAGCTTTCTTT. The full variable domain, with the rest looked up from reference TRBV7-8 and TRBJ1-1, is GAGVSQSPRYKVAKRGQDVALRCDPISGHVSLFWYQQALGQGPEFLTYFQNEAQLDKSGLPSDRFFAERPEGSVSTLKIQRTQQEDSAVYLCASSTDRVTEAFFGQGTRLTVV.